This passage covers 28 T cell receptor beta chains from one sample sequenced in a study of blood T cell repertoires in COVID-19. The data were produced by immunoSEQ multiplex PCR, yet TCRdb's version contains in-frame clones alone and is incomplete. The data show around 200,000 clones, approximately 85% seen once. The sequenced material came from peripheral blood. The receptors originated from a man in his 60s with acute or convalescent COVID-19.

The chain couples TRBV12-3 or TRBV12-4 to TRBJ1-1; D might be TRBD1 (5 bases). This CDR3 has 13 residues. V was clipped by 5 bases and J by 4 bases, with 11 bases between them. The CDR3 here is CASSPWGPTEAFF. In nucleotides, the CDR3 is TGTGCCAGCAGTCCATGGGGCCCCACTGAAGCTTTCTTT.

The V and J genes are TRBV19 and TRBJ2-5; the D gene is possibly TRBD1 (5 bases). Trimming took 5 bases from V and 2 from J, leaving 15 bases between them. CDR1 LNHDA and CDR2 SQIVND come from the germline V gene (reference sequence). The CDR3 has 15 amino acids. The CDR3 DNA reads as TGTGCCAGTAGTCCGGACAAGGCGAGGCAAGAGACCCAGTACTTC. Translation gives CASSPDKARQETQYF.

This chain joins TRBV7-2 and TRBJ2-6; D possibly corresponds to TRBD1 (5 bases). Trimming removed 1 base at V and 2 bases at J, with 6 bases between. Per germline, CDR1 SGHTA and CDR2 FQGNSA. CDR3 size: 15 residues. The CDR3 here is CASSLGGTGANVLTF. The DNA of the CDR3 is TGTGCCAGCAGCTTAGGGGGCACTGGGGCCAACGTCCTGACTTTC.

The gene calls are TRBV5-1 and TRBJ2-1, with 10 positions matching TRBD2. CDR3 length: 16 amino acids. V was pared by 0 bases and J by 8 bases, with 8 bases of the junction left unmatched. Germline CDR1 is SGHRS and CDR2 is YFSETQ. The DNA for the CDR3 is TGCGCCAGCAGCTTGGGCGGTCTAGCGGGAGTGGATGAGCAGTTCTTC. Translating gives CASSLGGLAGVDEQFF. The complete variable domain, with remaining parts taken from reference TRBV5-1 and TRBJ2-1, reads KAGVTQTPRYLIKTRGQQVTLSCSPISGHRSVSWYQQTPGQGLQFLFEYFSETQRNKGNFPGRFSGRQFSNSRSEMNVSTLELGDSALYLCASSLGGLAGVDEQFFGPGTRLTVL.

The chain has TRBV28 and TRBJ2-1; the match to TRBD2 covers 11 bases. V trimming: 3 bases; J trimming: 6 bases; junction bases outside the gene matches: 1. Germline V gene sequence: CDR1 MDHEN, CDR2 SYDVKM. The CDR3 has 14 residues. CDR3 region: CASSLTSGTNEQFF. The DNA of the CDR3 is TGTGCCAGCAGTTTGACTAGCGGGACCAATGAGCAGTTCTTC.

The chain has TRBV6-5 and TRBJ2-5, with D possibly being TRBD1 (5 bases). This CDR3 region has 14 residues. The V end was cut by 8 bases, the J end by 3 bases, with 16 bases between. In germline, CDR1 is MNHEY, CDR2 SVGAGI. CDR3 sequence reads: CASSLGRREETQYF. The CDR3 region has the DNA TGTGCCAGCTCCCTGGGCCGCAGGGAAGAGACCCAGTACTTC.

Only one count was recorded for this clone. This sequence joins TRBV14 and TRBJ1-4; 7 nucleotides match TRBD1. J gave up 0 bases and V 1 base, and 8 bases lay outside the gene matches. Looked up from germline, CDR1 is SGHDN and CDR2 is FVKESK. This CDR3 region has 18 residues. The CDR3 reads CASSQGIQGKSTNEKLFF. CDR3 coding DNA: TGTGCCAGCAGCCAAGGGATACAGGGGAAATCAACTAATGAAAAACTGTTTTTT.

This chain uses TRBV5-6 with TRBJ2-7; TRBD2 matches at 7 bases. Germline V gene sequence: CDR1 SGHDT, CDR2 YYEEEE. This CDR3 comprises 16 residues. V shed 1 base and J 1 base; nucleotides not matched to a gene: 8. CDR3: CASSLFGGSLSYEQYF. The DNA for the CDR3 is TGTGCCAGCAGCTTGTTCGGCGGGAGCCTATCCTACGAGCAGTACTTC.

The rearrangement joins TRBV11-2 to TRBJ1-1; D is unclear. The V gene's germline CDR1 is SGHAT and CDR2 FQNNGV. Trimming left V 0 bases short and J 1 base short, with 6 bases between. The CDR3 covers 14 residues. The CDR3 reads CASSLEAKNTEAFF. Here the CDR3 DNA reads TGTGCCAGCAGCTTAGAGGCAAAGAACACTGAAGCTTTCTTT.

As DNA, the CDR3 is TGTGCCAGCAGCTTAGAGAGGTTAGCGCTCAATGAGCAGTTCTTC. This encodes CASSLERLALNEQFF. This chain joins TRBV11-2 and TRBJ2-1, with a tentative D call TRBD2 (5 bases). This CDR3 region has 15 residues. The germline gives CDR1 SGHAT, CDR2 FQNNGV. V gave up 0 bases and J gave up 6 bases, with 12 bases separating them.

V and J are TRBV7-2 and TRBJ2-1; possibly TRBD1 for D (6 bases). Germline values: CDR1 SGHTA, CDR2 FQGNSA. Trimming cost V 6 bases and J 4 bases, with 13 bases left between them. The length of the CDR3 is 14 residues. The CDR3 DNA sequence: TGTGCCAGCAGTCGGACAGAACCTTACAATGAGCAGTTCTTC. It encodes CASSRTEPYNEQFF.

The genes are TRBV19 and TRBJ2-1; 7 nucleotides agree with TRBD1. Trimming at V came to 3 bases and at J to 6 bases, leaving 5 bases not matched to a gene. Germline V lookup: CDR1 LNHDA, CDR2 SQIVND (reference sequence). The CDR3 contains 14 residues. CDR3 protein: CASSIAAGGNEQFF. The CDR3 coding sequence is TGTGCCAGTAGTATTGCCGCAGGGGGCAATGAGCAGTTCTTC.

This clone was seen only once. V is TRBV18 and J is TRBJ2-7; 11 positions match TRBD1. From germline, CDR1 is KGHSH and CDR2 LQKENI. This CDR3 is 14 amino acids long. V shed 3 bases and J 2 bases; nucleotides not matched to a gene: 0. Here the CDR3 reads CASSPGQGAYEQYF. CDR3 in DNA: TGTGCCAGCTCACCGGGACAGGGGGCCTACGAGCAGTACTTC.

The V gene is TRBV29-1, the J gene TRBJ2-7; tentative D call: TRBD2 (5 bases). V was pared by 6 bases and J by 7 bases, with 13 bases between. CDR1 and CDR2 (germline): SQVTM, ANQGSEA. CDR3 length: 11 amino acids. The CDR3 loop reads CSVQKGGEQYF. CDR3 coding DNA: TGCAGCGTCCAAAAAGGCGGGGAGCAGTACTTC.

This chain connects TRBV4-2 to TRBJ2-1, with 14 bases aligning to TRBD2. CDR1 and CDR2 (germline): LGHNA, YNFKEQ. CDR3 length equals 20 residues. The V gene end was trimmed by 5 bases and the J gene end by 0 bases; junction bases not matched to a gene: 12. As DNA, the CDR3 is TGTGCCAGCAGCGCCCGACTAGCGGGAGGGCGGGGGAGCTCCTACAATGAGCAGTTCTTC. Its protein is CASSARLAGGRGSSYNEQFF.

The V and J genes are TRBV18 and TRBJ2-1, with TRBD2 identical over 9 bases. Germline CDR1 is KGHSH and CDR2 is LQKENI. The V and J ends lost 6 bases and 3 bases, in that order; junction bases with no gene match: 6. This CDR3 has 15 residues. This CDR3 is CASSRGLANYNEQFF. In DNA form, the CDR3 reads TGTGCCAGCTCGCGCGGACTAGCGAACTACAATGAGCAGTTCTTC.

The V and J genes are TRBV4-1 and TRBJ2-7; 7 bases match TRBD2. There are 14 residues in the CDR3. V lost 4 bases, J lost 2 bases, and 5 bases stayed unmatched. Germline V gene sequence: CDR1 MGHRA, CDR2 YSYEKL. The CDR3: CASSPRLATYEQYF. In DNA, the CDR3 is TGCGCCAGCAGCCCTAGACTAGCCACCTACGAGCAGTACTTC.

In this sample, this clone turned up once. The chain joins TRBV5-6 to TRBJ2-5, with a tentative D call TRBD1 (6 bases). Germline CDR1 reads SGHDT; CDR2 reads YYEEEE. This CDR3 has 13 amino acids. Between the trimmed V and J ends, which lost 2 bases and 5 bases, there was a span of 10 bases. CDR3 DNA: TGTGCCAGCAGCTTACAGGGTATTGAGACCCAGTACTTC. This encodes CASSLQGIETQYF.

This sequence joins TRBV29-1 and TRBJ2-7, with 8 bases identical to TRBD2. The CDR3 spans 12 residues. J gave up 6 bases and V 6 bases, and 7 bases lay outside the gene matches. Germline values: CDR1 SQVTM, CDR2 ANQGSEA. CDR3 sequence reads: CSVPGLAGEQYF. CDR3 in DNA: TGCAGCGTCCCTGGACTAGCCGGCGAGCAGTACTTC.

Here the CDR3 reads CASSLAIAAGTYEQYF. The CDR3 nucleotides read TGTGCCAGCAGCTTAGCGATAGCGGCTGGCACCTACGAGCAGTACTTC. This chain connects TRBV7-2 to TRBJ2-7, with D possibly matching TRBD2 (6 bases). The V gene's germline CDR1 is SGHTA and CDR2 FQGNSA. CDR3 size: 16 residues. The germline V and J ends were trimmed by 0 bases and 2 bases, with 14 bases remaining between them. Combining the CDR3 with reference TRBV7-2 and TRBJ2-7 gives the whole variable domain GAGVSQSPSNKVTEKGKDVELRCDPISGHTALYWYRQSLGQGLEFLIYFQGNSAPDKSGLPSDRFSAERTGGSVSTLTIQRTQQEDSAVYLCASSLAIAAGTYEQYFGPGTRLTVT.

The DNA for the CDR3 is TGTGCCAGAGATCCGGGACAGGGTTGGAACGAGCAGTACTTC. This translates into CARDPGQGWNEQYF. The chain employs TRBV6-4 and TRBJ2-7; 9 nucleotides line up with TRBD1. The CDR3 is 14 amino acids. The V segment lost 9 bases and the J segment 5 bases; nucleotides outside the gene matches: 11. The germline V gene encodes CDR1 MRHNA and CDR2 SNTAGT.

The V and J genes are TRBV6-5 and TRBJ1-6, with D uncertain. Germline values: CDR1 MNHEY, CDR2 SVGAGI. The V end was cut by 5 bases, the J end by 10 bases, with 12 bases between. There are 13 residues in the CDR3. The CDR3 DNA reads as TGTGCCAGCAGTCTGGTGGCCGGGTCACCCCTCCACTTT. Its protein product is CASSLVAGSPLHF.

In its sample, this clone was seen many times. The CDR3 spells CAWTGSSKTQYF. Here the CDR3 DNA reads TGTGCCTGGACGGGAAGTAGTAAGACCCAGTACTTC. The V gene is TRBV30, the J gene TRBJ2-5, with D perhaps TRBD2 (5 bases). CDR1 and CDR2 from the germline V gene are GTSNPN and SVGIG (reference sequence). The V and J ends lost 4 bases and 6 bases respectively, with 12 bases between them. The CDR3 is made up of 12 amino acids.

The rearrangement links TRBV6-5 to TRBJ1-1, with D perhaps matching TRBD1 (6 bases). The germline CDR1 and CDR2 sequences are MNHEY and SVGAGI. CDR3 size: 14 residues. V was shortened by 6 bases and J by 10 bases, with 21 bases between the two germline ends. The CDR3 protein is CASSPRIDRMGAFF. As DNA, the CDR3 is TGTGCCAGCAGCCCACGCATCGACAGGATGGGAGCTTTCTTT.

The V gene is TRBV2, the J gene TRBJ1-4; D is ambiguous. Germline V gene lookup returns CDR1 SNHLY and CDR2 FYNNEI. The CDR3 totals 16 residues. V was clipped by 4 bases and J by 0 bases, with 12 bases between them. The CDR3 DNA reads as TGTGCCAGCAGTGTCACCCGGTCTGCAACTAATGAAAAACTGTTTTTT. As protein: CASSVTRSATNEKLFF. The complete variable domain, with remaining parts taken from reference TRBV2 and TRBJ1-4, reads EPEVTQTPSHQVTQMGQEVILRCVPISNHLYFYWYRQILGQKVEFLVSFYNNEISEKSEIFDDQFSVERPDGSNFTLKIRSTKLEDSAMYFCASSVTRSATNEKLFFGSGTQLSVL.

The V gene is TRBV10-3, the J gene TRBJ2-6, with a tentative D call TRBD1 (5 bases). Germline loops: CDR1 ENHRY, CDR2 SYGVKD. V lost 9 bases and J lost 0, with 9 bases in between. The CDR3 runs 14 residues. The chain's CDR3 is CAMKTDSGANVLTF. The DNA for the CDR3 is TGTGCCATGAAGACAGACTCTGGGGCCAACGTCCTGACTTTC.

The V and J genes are TRBV3-1 (or the pseudogene TRBV3-2) and TRBJ2-7; D is perhaps TRBD2 (5 bases). Trimming took 0 bases from V and 0 from J, leaving 15 bases between them. The germline CDR1 and CDR2 sequences are LGHDT and YNNKEL (reference sequence). The CDR3 spans 17 residues. CDR3 region: CASSQDPLMDFSYEQYF. The CDR3 DNA is TGTGCCAGCAGCCAAGATCCCTTAATGGACTTCTCCTACGAGCAGTACTTC.

Notes on this clone: At the DNA level, this CDR3 is encoded by other sequences in the same sample as well. The J gene is TRBJ1-6, the V gene TRBV5-5; 9 positions match TRBD1. Germline V gene sequence: CDR1 SGHKS, CDR2 YYEKEE (reference sequence). Trimming removed 0 bases from V and 7 bases from J; junction bases left unmatched: 2. The CDR3 totals 15 residues. As DNA, the CDR3 is TGTGCCAGCAGCTTGGTTGGACAGGGGAATTCACCCCTCCACTTT. This codes for CASSLVGQGNSPLHF.